This T cell receptor beta chain was identified during a study of OX40 agonist ivuxolimab in advanced cancers. With respect to the entire study: The costimulatory receptor OX40 (CD134) was targeted by ivuxolimab, a fully human IgG2 agonistic monoclonal antibody. In the dose-escalation cohort, around four fifths of patients were male, and the mean age was roughly 60 years, with a range of roughly 23 to 85. The paper reports the monotherapy dose-escalation portion (N of about 56 patients) of the phase I ivuxolimab trial. Partial responses were achieved by three dose-escalation patients, of whom one had hepatocellular carcinoma and two had cutaneous melanoma. The purpose of peripheral TCRbeta sequencing was to test whether ivuxolimab changed TCR sequence diversity and led to clonal T-cell expansion. Among the approximately 50 dose-escalation patients, some 20 had hepatocellular carcinoma, about 15 melanoma, 9 renal cell carcinoma and 9 head and neck cancer. Intravenous ivuxolimab was administered to patients every 2 weeks at six dose levels: 0.01, 0.1, 0.3, 1.5, 3 and 10 mg/kg. Prior anti-PD-1, anti-PD-L1 or anti-CTLA-4 therapy was permitted, and checkpoint inhibitors had been received by about 44% of dose-escalation patients.

Patients with a history of autoimmune disease or receiving systemic immunosuppression were excluded from the trial. Peripheral blood for TCR sequencing was drawn from every dose cohort at baseline, at cycle 4 day 1 and at cycle 7 day 1. Samples came from an open-label, multicenter, first-in-human phase I dose-escalation trial of ivuxolimab. The trial enrolled adults with locally advanced or metastatic head and neck squamous cell, hepatocellular, melanoma or renal cell carcinoma. CD4+ and CD8+ T cells were sorted separately from peripheral blood before TCR sequencing. Genomic DNA was extracted from sorted cells for sequencing of the TCRbeta CDR3 region. The immunoSEQ Assay was used to sequence the TCRbeta CDR3 regions. This immuneACCESS table, as held by TCRdb, lists in-frame sequences with V and J called but not all clones. Of the missing ones, under half trace to an unresolved V gene in checked studies; the others have no known cause. In this sample the table shows more than 85,000 clones, roughly 88% of which occur a single time. About 1.5% of the sample belongs to the ten largest clones.

General conclusions and limits of the study: After ivuxolimab, CD8+ T cells had more expanded clones than CD4+ T cells on average. Which antigens the clonally expanded peripheral T cells were specific for was not determined. At doses of 0.1 to 3.0 mg/kg, clonal expansion of both CD4+ and CD8+ T cells in blood was seen between baseline and week 6. In partial responders in the 0.1-3.0 mg/kg groups, normalized peripheral clonal expansion was found to be among the lowest, especially among CD8+ T cells. Low levels of normalized T-cell clonal expansion were also shown by some nonresponding patients.

The CDR3 contains 16 residues, cysteine and phenylalanine counted. Only the CDR3 DNA is retained, 48 bases long and in frame from the first base. CDR1 SGHDT and CDR2 YYEEEE are derived from the germline V gene. Trimmed from V: 2 bases; trimmed from J: 5 bases; junction bases lacking a gene match: 7. About this clone: Its antigen remains undetermined. Base qualities were left out, and no much larger clone turns up one base away.

Sequencing used CD4+ or CD8+ T cells sorted from blood, obtained in a trial of the OX40 agonist ivuxolimab. The chain uses TRBV5-6 and TRBJ1-4, with 9 bases matching TRBD1. The source of this sequence is an adult with an advanced solid tumor such as melanoma, head and neck, liver or kidney cancer. The DNA sequence is given as TGTGCCAGCAGCTTCGGACAGGGGAATGACAATGAAAAACTGTTTTTT. Its amino acids are CASSFGQGNDNEKLFF. Outside the CDR3, residues come from the reference TRBV5-6 and TRBJ1-4 proteins, so the full variable domain is: DAGVTQSPTHLIKTRGQQVTLRCSPKSGHDTVSWYQQALGQGPQFIFQYYEEEERQRGNFPDRFSGHQFPNYSSELNVNALLLGDSALYLCASSFGQGNDNEKLFFGSGTQLSVL.